Listed below are T cell receptor beta chains from one sample, sequenced in a study of shared clonotypes between healthy human individuals. Libraries were prepared by immunoSEQ multiplex PCR; TCRdb keeps only in-frame clonotypes and omits some of them. Of roughly 2.6 million clones listed, more than 90% are singletons. Sequencing input: naive CD4+ T cells sorted from blood. All receptors derive from a man younger than 35 in good health. Both conserved end residues are trimmed from each CDR3. Fields, in order: V gene, CDR3 protein.

v_gene: TRBV29-1
CDR3aa: SAIPAVSYEQY

v_gene: TRBV5-1
CDR3aa: ASSPDSATNEKLF

v_gene: TRBV4-1
CDR3aa: ASSSYPTGGSKNIQY

v_gene: TRBV28
CDR3aa: ASSLSSRGFDEQY

v_gene: TRBV6-6
CDR3aa: ASSHGRSGNTIY

v_gene: TRBV9
CDR3aa: ASSFGSGSGYEQY

v_gene: TRBV6-6
CDR3aa: ASSYWRTEQETQY

v_gene: TRBV10-3
CDR3aa: AISVGDNEQF

v_gene: TRBV29-1
CDR3aa: SVVGSTNEKLF

v_gene: TRBV18
CDR3aa: ASSSGGANTGELF

v_gene: TRBV10-3
CDR3aa: AISVRSTDTQY

v_gene: TRBV5-5
CDR3aa: ASRLEWGRDSPLH

v_gene: TRBV6-1
CDR3aa: ASSEEAGTRGQDTQY

v_gene: TRBV6-5
CDR3aa: ASSPDRYSNQPQH

v_gene: TRBV7-2
CDR3aa: ASSLAAGAADTQY

v_gene: TRBV7-2
CDR3aa: ASSSGQSYNEQF

v_gene: TRBV5-1
CDR3aa: ASSLPGRQSDGYT

v_gene: TRBV6-5
CDR3aa: ASSPGQGWAGELF

v_gene: TRBV28
CDR3aa: ASSLVTGRVGYT

v_gene: TRBV9
CDR3aa: ASSATGRTYNEQF

v_gene: TRBV21-1
CDR3aa: ASSKAPTVDNEQF

v_gene: TRBV19
CDR3aa: ASSAQGASGELF